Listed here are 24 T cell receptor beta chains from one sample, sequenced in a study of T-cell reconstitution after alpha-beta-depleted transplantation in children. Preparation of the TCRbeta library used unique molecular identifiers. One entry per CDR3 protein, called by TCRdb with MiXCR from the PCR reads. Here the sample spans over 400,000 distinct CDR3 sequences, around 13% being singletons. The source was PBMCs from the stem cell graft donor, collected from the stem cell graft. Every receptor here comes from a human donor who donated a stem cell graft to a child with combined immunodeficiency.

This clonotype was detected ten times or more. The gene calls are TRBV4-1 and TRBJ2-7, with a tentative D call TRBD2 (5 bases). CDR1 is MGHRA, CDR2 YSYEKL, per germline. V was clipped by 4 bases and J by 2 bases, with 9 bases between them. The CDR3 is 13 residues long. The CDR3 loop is CASSRGLTYEQYF. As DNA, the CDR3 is TGCGCCAGCAGCCGCGGACTTACCTACGAGCAGTACTTC.

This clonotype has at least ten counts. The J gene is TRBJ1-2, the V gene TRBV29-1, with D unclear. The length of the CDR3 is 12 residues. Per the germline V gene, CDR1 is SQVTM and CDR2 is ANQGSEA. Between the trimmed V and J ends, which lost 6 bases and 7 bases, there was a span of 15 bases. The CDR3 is CSVFAGQFGYTF. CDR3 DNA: TGCAGCGTCTTCGCGGGTCAGTTTGGCTACACCTTC.

The CDR3 DNA sequence: TGTGCCAGCAGTTTAGAAGGGCGACCCTACGAGCAGTACTTC. Protein sequence: CASSLEGRPYEQYF. The chain is built from TRBV12-3 or TRBV12-4 and TRBJ2-7; D not certain. V lost 1 base and J lost 2, with 9 bases in between. The length of the CDR3 is 14 residues.

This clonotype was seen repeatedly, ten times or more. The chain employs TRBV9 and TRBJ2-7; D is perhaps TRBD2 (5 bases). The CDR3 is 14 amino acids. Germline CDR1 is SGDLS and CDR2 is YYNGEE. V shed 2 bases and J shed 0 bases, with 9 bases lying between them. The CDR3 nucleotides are TGTGCCAGCAGCGTGACGGGGAGCTCCTACGAGCAGTACTTC. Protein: CASSVTGSSYEQYF.

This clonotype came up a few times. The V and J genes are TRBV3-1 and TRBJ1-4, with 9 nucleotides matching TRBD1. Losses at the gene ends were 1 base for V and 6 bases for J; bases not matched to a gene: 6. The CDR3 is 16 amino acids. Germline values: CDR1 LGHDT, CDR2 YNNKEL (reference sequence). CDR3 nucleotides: TGTGCCAGCAGCCAAGCTGCCGGGACAGGGTATGAAAAACTGTTTTTT. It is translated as CASSQAAGTGYEKLFF. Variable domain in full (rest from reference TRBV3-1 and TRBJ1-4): DTAVSQTPKYLVTQMGNDKSIKCEQNLGHDTMYWYKQDSKKFLKIMFSYNNKELIINETVPNRFSPKSPDKAHLNLHINSLELGDSAVYFCASSQAAGTGYEKLFFGSGTQLSVL.

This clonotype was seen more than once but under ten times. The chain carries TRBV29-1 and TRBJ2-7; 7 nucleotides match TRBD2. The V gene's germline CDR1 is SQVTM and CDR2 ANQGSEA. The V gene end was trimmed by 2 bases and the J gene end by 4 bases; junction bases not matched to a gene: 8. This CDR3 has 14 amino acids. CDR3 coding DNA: TGCAGCGTTGAATTTCGGGAGGAGGGATACGAGCAGTACTTC. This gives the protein CSVEFREEGYEQYF.

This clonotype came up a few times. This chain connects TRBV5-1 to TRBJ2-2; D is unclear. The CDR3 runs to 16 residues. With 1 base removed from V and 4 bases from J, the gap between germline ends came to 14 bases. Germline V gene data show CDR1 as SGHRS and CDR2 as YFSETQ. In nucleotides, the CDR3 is TGCGCCAGCAGCTTGATGGATTTGGGCACCACCGGGGAGCTGTTTTTT. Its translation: CASSLMDLGTTGELFF.

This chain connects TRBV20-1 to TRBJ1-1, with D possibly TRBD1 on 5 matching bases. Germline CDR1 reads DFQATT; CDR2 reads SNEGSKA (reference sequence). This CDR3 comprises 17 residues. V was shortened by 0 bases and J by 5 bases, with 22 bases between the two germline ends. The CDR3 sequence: CSARDPLSGREVTEAFF. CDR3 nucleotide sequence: TGCAGTGCTAGAGATCCCCTTTCAGGCAGGGAGGTTACTGAAGCTTTCTTT.

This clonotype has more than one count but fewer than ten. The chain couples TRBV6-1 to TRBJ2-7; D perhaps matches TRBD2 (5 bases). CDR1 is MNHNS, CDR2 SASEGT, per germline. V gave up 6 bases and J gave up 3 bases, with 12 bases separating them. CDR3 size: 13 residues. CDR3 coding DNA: TGTGCCAGCAGCCGGGGTCCGGGCTACGAGCAGTACTTC. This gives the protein CASSRGPGYEQYF.

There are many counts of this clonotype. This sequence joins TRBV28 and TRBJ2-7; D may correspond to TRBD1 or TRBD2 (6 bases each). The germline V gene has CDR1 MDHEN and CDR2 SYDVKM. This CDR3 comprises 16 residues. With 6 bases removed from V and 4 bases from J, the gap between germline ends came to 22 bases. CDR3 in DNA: TGTGCCAGCAGCCACGGAGGGGGACCTTCACCTTACGAGCAGTACTTC. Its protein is CASSHGGGPSPYEQYF.

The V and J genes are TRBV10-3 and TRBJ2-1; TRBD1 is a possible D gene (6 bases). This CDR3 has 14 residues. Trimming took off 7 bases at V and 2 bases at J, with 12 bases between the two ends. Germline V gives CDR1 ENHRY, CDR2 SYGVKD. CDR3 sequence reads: CAIMGAPTYNEQFF. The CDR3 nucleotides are TGTGCCATCATGGGGGCGCCGACCTACAATGAGCAGTTCTTC.

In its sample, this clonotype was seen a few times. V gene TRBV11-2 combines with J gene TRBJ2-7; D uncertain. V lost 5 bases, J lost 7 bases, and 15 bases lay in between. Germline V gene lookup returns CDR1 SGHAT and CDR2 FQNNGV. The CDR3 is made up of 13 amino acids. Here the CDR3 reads CASSAIPVREQYF. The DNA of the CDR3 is TGTGCCAGCAGCGCTATCCCCGTGAGGGAGCAGTACTTC.

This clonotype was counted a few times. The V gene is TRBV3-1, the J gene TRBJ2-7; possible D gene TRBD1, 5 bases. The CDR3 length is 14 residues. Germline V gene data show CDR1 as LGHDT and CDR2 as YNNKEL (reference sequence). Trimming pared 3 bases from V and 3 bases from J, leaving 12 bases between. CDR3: CASSQQRGSYEQYF. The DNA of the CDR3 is TGTGCCAGCAGCCAGCAAAGGGGAAGCTACGAGCAGTACTTC.

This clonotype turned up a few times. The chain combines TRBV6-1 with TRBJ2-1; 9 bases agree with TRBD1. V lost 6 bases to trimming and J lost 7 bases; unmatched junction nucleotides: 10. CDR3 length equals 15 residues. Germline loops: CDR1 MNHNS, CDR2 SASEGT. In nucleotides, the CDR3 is TGTGCCAGCAGAAGGTTTAGACAGGGGGGGAATGAGCAGTTCTTC. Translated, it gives CASRRFRQGGNEQFF.

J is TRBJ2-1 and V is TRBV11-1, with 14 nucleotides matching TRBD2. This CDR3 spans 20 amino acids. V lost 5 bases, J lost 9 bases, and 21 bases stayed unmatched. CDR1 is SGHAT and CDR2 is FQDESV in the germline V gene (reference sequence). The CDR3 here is CASSRRWGLAGERAQGEQFF. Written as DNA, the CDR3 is TGTGCCAGCAGCAGACGATGGGGACTAGCGGGAGAACGGGCACAAGGTGAGCAGTTCTTC.

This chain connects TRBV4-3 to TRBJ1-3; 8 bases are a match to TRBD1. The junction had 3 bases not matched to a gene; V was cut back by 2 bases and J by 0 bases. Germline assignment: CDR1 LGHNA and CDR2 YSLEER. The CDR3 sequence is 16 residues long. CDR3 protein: CASSQYGTGSGNTIYF. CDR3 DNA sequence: TGCGCCAGCAGCCAATACGGGACAGGCTCTGGAAACACCATATATTTT.

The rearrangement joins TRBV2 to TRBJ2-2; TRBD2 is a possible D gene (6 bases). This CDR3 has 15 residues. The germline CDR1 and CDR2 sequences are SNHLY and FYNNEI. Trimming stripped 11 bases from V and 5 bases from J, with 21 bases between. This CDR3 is CAGLAKRVNTGELFF. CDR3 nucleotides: TGTGCCGGCCTCGCTAAGCGGGTCAATACCGGGGAGCTGTTTTTT.

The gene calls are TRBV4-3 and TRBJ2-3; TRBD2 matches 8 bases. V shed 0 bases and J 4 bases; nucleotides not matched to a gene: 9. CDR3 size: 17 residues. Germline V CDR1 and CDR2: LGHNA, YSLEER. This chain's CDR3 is CASSQDQSGSLSDTQYF. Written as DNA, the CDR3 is TGCGCCAGCAGCCAAGATCAAAGCGGGAGTCTGTCAGATACGCAGTATTTT.

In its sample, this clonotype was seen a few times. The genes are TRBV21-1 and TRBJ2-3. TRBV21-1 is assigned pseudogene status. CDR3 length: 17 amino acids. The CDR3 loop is CASSKVRGSTSTDTQYF. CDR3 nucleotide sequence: TGTGCCAGCAGCAAAGTCCGAGGAAGCACTAGCACAGATACGCAGTATTTT.

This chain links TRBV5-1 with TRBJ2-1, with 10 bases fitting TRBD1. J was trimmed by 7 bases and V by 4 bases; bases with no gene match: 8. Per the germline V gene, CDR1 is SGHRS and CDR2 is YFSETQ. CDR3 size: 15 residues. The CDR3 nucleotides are TGCGCCAGCAGCGCGGGACAGGGGTACTATAATGAGCAGTTCTTC. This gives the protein CASSAGQGYYNEQFF.

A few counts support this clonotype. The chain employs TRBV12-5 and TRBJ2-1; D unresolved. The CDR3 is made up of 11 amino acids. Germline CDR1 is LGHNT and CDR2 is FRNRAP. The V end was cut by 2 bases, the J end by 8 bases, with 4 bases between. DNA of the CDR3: TGTGCTAGTGGTTTGAGCGATGAGCAGTTCTTC. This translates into CASGLSDEQFF.

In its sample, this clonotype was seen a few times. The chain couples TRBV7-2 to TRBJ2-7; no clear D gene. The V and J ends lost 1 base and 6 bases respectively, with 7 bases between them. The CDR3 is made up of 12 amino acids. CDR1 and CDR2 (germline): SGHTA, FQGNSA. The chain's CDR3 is CASSLELGEQYF. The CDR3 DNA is TGTGCCAGCAGCTTAGAACTGGGCGAGCAGTACTTC.

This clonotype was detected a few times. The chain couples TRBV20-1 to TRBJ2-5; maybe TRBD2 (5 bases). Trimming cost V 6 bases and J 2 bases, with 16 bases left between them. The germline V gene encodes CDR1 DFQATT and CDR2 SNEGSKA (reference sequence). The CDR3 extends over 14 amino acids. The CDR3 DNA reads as TGCAGTGCCCTACTCGGAGCGGAGCAAGAGACCCAGTACTTC. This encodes CSALLGAEQETQYF.

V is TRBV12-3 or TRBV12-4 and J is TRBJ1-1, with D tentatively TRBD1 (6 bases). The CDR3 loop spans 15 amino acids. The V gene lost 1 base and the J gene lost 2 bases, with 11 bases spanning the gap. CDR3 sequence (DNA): TGTGCCAGCAGTTTAGGGGGGCTTGTAAACACTGAAGCTTTCTTT. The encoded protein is CASSLGGLVNTEAFF.